There are a few counts of the clone carrying this TCR beta chain. This sample stems from a study of radiotherapy plus CTLA-4 blockade in lung cancer. Across the study: Objective response was observed in about 19% of patients, and disease control in roughly 33%.

Sequenced by immunoSEQ multiplex PCR; TCRdb stores in-frame clones only, minus some. The profile covers around 42,000 clones, with almost 65% appearing a single time and around a sixth taken by the ten largest. Germline CDR1 SGDLS, CDR2 YYNGEE. The germline V and J ends were trimmed by 4 bases and 5 bases, with 16 bases remaining between them. The CDR3 has 14 residues. The TCR comes from a human donor with non-small cell lung cancer who had a partial response to radiotherapy plus ipilimumab. V and J are TRBV9 and TRBJ2-7, with D possibly matching TRBD2 (6 bases). Sequencing was performed on peripheral blood, taken from a patient treated with radiotherapy plus ipilimumab. This CDR3 is CASSLREPQDEQYF. The CDR3 DNA follows: TGTGCCAGCAGCCTCCGGGAGCCCCAGGACGAGCAGTACTTC.